This entry describes one T cell receptor beta chain. This sample stems from a study of OX40 agonist ivuxolimab in advanced cancers. Clones were read by immunoSEQ multiplex PCR, and TCRdb kept only the in-frame ones, dropping some. The profile shows some 30,000 clones, around 90% of them singletons. The junction had 10 bases not matched to a gene; V was cut back by 1 base and J by 3 bases. Per the germline V gene, CDR1 is SEHNR and CDR2 is FQNEAQ (reference sequence). This CDR3 has 18 amino acids. This sample comprised CD4+ or CD8+ T cells sorted from blood, obtained in a trial of the OX40 agonist ivuxolimab. This clonotype was obtained from an adult with an advanced solid tumor such as melanoma, head and neck, liver or kidney cancer. The gene calls are TRBV7-9 and TRBJ2-2; 8 nucleotides agree with TRBD2. CDR3 bases: TGTGCCAGCAGCTTAGGCGGTGGGGCTAGCGGGTACACCGGGGAGCTGTTTTTT. Amino acids: CASSLGGGASGYTGELFF.